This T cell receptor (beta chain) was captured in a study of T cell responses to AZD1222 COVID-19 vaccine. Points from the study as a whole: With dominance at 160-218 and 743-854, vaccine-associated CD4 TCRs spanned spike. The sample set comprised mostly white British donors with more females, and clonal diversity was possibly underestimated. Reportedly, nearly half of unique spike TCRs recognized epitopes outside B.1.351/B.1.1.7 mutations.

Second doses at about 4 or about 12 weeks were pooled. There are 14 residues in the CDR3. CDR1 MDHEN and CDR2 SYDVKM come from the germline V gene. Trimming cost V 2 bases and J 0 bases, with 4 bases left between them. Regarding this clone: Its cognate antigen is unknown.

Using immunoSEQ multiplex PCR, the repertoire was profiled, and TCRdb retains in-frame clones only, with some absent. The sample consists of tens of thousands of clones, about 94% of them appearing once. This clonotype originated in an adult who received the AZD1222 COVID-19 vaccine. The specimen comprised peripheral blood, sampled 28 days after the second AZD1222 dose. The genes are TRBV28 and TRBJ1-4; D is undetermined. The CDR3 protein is CASSLVPTNEKLFF. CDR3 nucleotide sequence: TGTGCCAGCAGTTTAGTTCCAACTAATGAAAAACTGTTTTTT.